This T cell receptor (beta chain) derives from a study of control samples from healthy donors and cancer patients. The CDR3 is 14 residues long. Germline lookup yields CDR1 MDHEN and CDR2 SYDVKM. Trimming took off 3 bases at V and 2 bases at J, with 8 bases between the two ends. On this clone itself: Other DNA sequences of this sample code for an identical CDR3.

Data came from immunoSEQ multiplex PCR; TCRdb stores just in-frame clones and leaves some out. The sample includes tens of thousands of clones, about 88% seen only once; the top ten take 6% to 9.5%. The sequence came from a woman aged 60 to 75 in good health. The gene calls are TRBV28 and TRBJ1-5, with D possibly TRBD1 on 5 matching bases. Material: blood. CDR3 region: CASSLGGGNQPQHF. The CDR3 DNA is TGTGCCAGCAGTTTGGGGGGAGGCAATCAGCCCCAGCATTTT.